What follows is one TCR beta chain and its context. This entry is derived from a study of T cells in localized non-small cell lung cancer. Here immunoSEQ multiplex PCR was the method, and the copy in TCRdb shows in-frame clones only, minus some. The sample holds under 150,000 clones, around 89% seen once. V dropped 0 bases and J dropped 0 bases, with 6 bases sitting between them. Germline V gives CDR1 SGDLS, CDR2 YYNGEE. The CDR3 has 15 residues. Sequences were derived from peripheral blood, sampled before any cancer treatment. This chain connects TRBV9 to TRBJ1-4, with D hard to call. This receptor was taken from a female donor of 60 years or more with stage I lung adenocarcinoma. The CDR3 DNA is TGTGCCAGCAGCGTAGCACCCGCAACTAATGAAAAACTGTTTTTT. Its protein product is CASSVAPATNEKLFF.